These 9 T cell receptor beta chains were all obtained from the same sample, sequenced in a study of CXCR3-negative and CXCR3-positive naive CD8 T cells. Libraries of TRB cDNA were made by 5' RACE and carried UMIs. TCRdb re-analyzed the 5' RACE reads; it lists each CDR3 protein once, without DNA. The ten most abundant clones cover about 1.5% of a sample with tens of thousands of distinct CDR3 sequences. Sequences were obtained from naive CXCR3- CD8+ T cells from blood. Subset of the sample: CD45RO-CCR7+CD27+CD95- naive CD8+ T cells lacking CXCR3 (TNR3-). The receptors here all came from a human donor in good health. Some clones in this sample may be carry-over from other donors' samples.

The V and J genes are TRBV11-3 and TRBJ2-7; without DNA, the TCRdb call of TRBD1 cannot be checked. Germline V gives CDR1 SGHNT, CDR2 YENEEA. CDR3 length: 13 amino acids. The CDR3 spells CASSQDRFYEQYF. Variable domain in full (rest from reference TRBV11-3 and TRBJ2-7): EAGVVQSPRYKIIEKKQPVAFWCNPISGHNTLYWYLQNLGQGPELLIRYENEEAVDDSQLPKDRFSAERLKGVDSTLKIQPAELGDSAVYLCASSQDRFYEQYFGPGTRLTVT.

CDR3 region: CSVDRNSEDNEQFF. J is TRBJ2-1 and V is TRBV29-1; the TRBD2 assignment by TCRdb is unverifiable without DNA. The CDR3 has 14 residues. CDR1 is SQVTM, CDR2 ANQGSEA, per germline.

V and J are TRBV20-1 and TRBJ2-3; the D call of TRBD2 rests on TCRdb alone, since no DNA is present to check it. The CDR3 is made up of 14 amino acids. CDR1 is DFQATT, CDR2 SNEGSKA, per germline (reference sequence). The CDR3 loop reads CSASGADRTDTQYF.

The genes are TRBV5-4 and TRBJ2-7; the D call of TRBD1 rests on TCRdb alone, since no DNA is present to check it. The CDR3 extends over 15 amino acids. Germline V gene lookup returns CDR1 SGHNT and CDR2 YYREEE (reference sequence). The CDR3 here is CASSSPGQGNYEQYF.

CDR3 sequence reads: CASSLRDPINEQFF. The chain joins TRBV27 to TRBJ2-1; as DNA is missing, the TRBD1 call by TCRdb cannot be tested. Germline V CDR1 and CDR2: MNHEY, SMNVEV (reference sequence). The CDR3 is made up of 14 amino acids.

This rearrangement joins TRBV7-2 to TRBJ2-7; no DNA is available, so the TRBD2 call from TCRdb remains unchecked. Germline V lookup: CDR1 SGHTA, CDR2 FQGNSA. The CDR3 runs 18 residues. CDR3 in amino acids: CASSSTSGGPLLLYEQYF.

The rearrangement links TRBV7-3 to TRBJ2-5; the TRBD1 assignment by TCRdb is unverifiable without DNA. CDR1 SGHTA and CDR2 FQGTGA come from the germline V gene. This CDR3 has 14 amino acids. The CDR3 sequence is CASSPDTEGETQYF.

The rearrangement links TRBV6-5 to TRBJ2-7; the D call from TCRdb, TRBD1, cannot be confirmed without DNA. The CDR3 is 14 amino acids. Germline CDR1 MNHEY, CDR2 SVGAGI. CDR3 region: CASSPTVSSYEQYF.

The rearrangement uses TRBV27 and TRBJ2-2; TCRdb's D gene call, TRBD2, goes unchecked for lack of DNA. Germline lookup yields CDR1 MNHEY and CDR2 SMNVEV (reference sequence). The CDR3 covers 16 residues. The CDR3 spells CASTLKRGGNTGELFF.